Below are 20 T cell receptor beta chains sequenced from a single sample in a study of CD8 T cells in ankylosing spondylitis. TCRdb re-called the 5' RACE reads through MiXCR, storing one row per CDR3 protein. The table lists hundreds of thousands of distinct CDR3 sequences, more than 15% of them singletons. These receptors' antigens are unknown. Overall study findings and caveats: Blood of patients with ankylosing spondylitis appeared to be characterized by a TCR beta motif of several highly homologous variants.

The sequenced sample was blood, either unsorted or a sorted T cell fraction (not recorded which). These receptors were taken from a male donor with ankylosing spondylitis.

The genes are TRBV3-1 and TRBJ1-1, with D perhaps matching TRBD1 (6 bases). V was clipped by 3 bases and J by 8 bases, with 13 bases between them. The germline CDR1 and CDR2 sequences are LGHDT and YNNKEL (reference sequence). This CDR3 has 13 amino acids. The CDR3 region is CASSQRGGSEAFF. CDR3 nucleotides: TGTGCCAGCAGCCAGAGAGGGGGATCCGAAGCTTTCTTT.

This clonotype came up a few times. CDR3 nucleotide sequence: TGTGCCAGCAGCTTAGCGGCTAGCGGGGATAAGTACTTC. Encoded protein: CASSLAASGDKYF. This chain links TRBV7-2 with TRBJ2-4; 9 nucleotides align to TRBD2. This CDR3 is 13 amino acids long. Unmatched junction bases numbered 5, after V lost 0 bases and J lost 14 bases. Germline assignment: CDR1 SGHTA and CDR2 FQGNSA.

This rearrangement joins TRBV6-1 to TRBJ1-5; the match to TRBD1 covers 8 bases. The CDR3 covers 14 residues. V shed 5 bases, J shed 6 bases, and the junction held 6 bases outside the gene matches. The germline CDR1 and CDR2 sequences are MNHNS and SASEGT. The CDR3: CASSPTGGSQPQHF. The CDR3 DNA sequence: TGTGCCAGCAGTCCCACAGGGGGGAGTCAGCCCCAGCATTTT.

This rearrangement joins TRBV12-3 or TRBV12-4 to TRBJ1-5; D gene uncertain. This CDR3 has 12 residues. V lost 6 bases, J lost 7 bases, and 10 bases lay in between. CDR3 residues: CASRSGRQPQHF. The CDR3 DNA is TGTGCCAGCAGATCTGGACGGCAGCCCCAGCATTTT.

The J gene is TRBJ2-1, the V gene TRBV24-1, with D tentatively TRBD1 or TRBD2 (6 bases each). Germline V gene data show CDR1 as KGHDR and CDR2 as SFDVKD. Trimming cost V 6 bases and J 1 base, with 15 bases left between them. The CDR3 runs 16 residues. CDR3 loop: CATSSAQGGSYNEQFF. The CDR3 region has the DNA TGTGCCACCAGTTCCGCACAGGGAGGATCCTACAATGAGCAGTTCTTC.

This clonotype was observed a few times. The chain recombines TRBV5-1 with TRBJ2-3; D not certain. V was shortened by 0 bases and J by 2 bases, with 10 bases between the two germline ends. CDR1 is SGHRS and CDR2 is YFSETQ in the germline V gene. The CDR3 extends over 15 amino acids. The CDR3, as DNA: TGCGCCAGCAGCTTGGCCGGGCTAAACACAGATACGCAGTATTTT. Protein: CASSLAGLNTDTQYF.

The chain has TRBV20-1 and TRBJ1-2; D remains unclear. The V end lost 3 bases, the J end lost 6 bases, and 17 bases lay between the germline ends. Germline CDR1 reads DFQATT; CDR2 reads SNEGSKA (reference sequence). The CDR3 spans 14 residues. In nucleotides, the CDR3 is TGCAGTGCTAGCCCCCGCGTGGGCGCGGATGGCTACACCTTC. Translated, it gives CSASPRVGADGYTF.

The table lists this clonotype with a few counts. The V and J genes are TRBV7-3 and TRBJ2-1; perhaps TRBD2 as D (6 bases). The CDR3 contains 11 residues. Germline CDR1 SGHTA, CDR2 FQGTGA. V was pared by 4 bases and J by 15 bases, with 13 bases between. CDR3 amino acids: CASSSGVRMFF. The CDR3 nucleotides are TGTGCCAGCAGCTCGGGAGTTCGGATGTTCTTC.

The V call is TRBV18, the J call TRBJ2-3, with 9 positions matching TRBD1. The V gene end was trimmed by 2 bases and the J gene end by 4 bases; junction bases not matched to a gene: 7. The CDR3 loop spans 16 amino acids. The V gene's germline CDR1 is KGHSH and CDR2 LQKENI. The CDR3 is CASSPVRDRASDTQYF. The CDR3 DNA reads as TGTGCCAGCTCACCAGTTCGGGACAGGGCCTCAGATACGCAGTATTTT.

CDR3 in DNA: TGTGCCAGCATCCAAGGACAGGGTGATGGCTACACCTTC. This codes for CASIQGQGDGYTF. The rearrangement uses TRBV6-6 and TRBJ1-2, with 8 bases matching TRBD1. V shed 7 bases and J 6 bases; nucleotides not matched to a gene: 7. The CDR3 loop spans 13 amino acids. From germline, CDR1 is MNHNY and CDR2 SVGAGI (reference sequence).

In this sample, this clonotype turned up a few times. The genes are TRBV24-1 and TRBJ2-5; perhaps TRBD1 as D (6 bases). V lost 5 bases and J 5 bases, leaving 14 bases between the germline ends. The CDR3 is made up of 14 amino acids. Germline assignment: CDR1 KGHDR and CDR2 SFDVKD. Here the CDR3 DNA reads TGTGCCACCAGTGCGCAGGGGCTAGGGGAGACCCAGTACTTC. It is translated as CATSAQGLGETQYF.

This clonotype was seen a handful of times. This sequence joins TRBV5-1 and TRBJ1-6; maybe TRBD1 (5 bases). The V gene's germline CDR1 is SGHRS and CDR2 YFSETQ. V lost 2 bases and J 6 bases, leaving 15 bases between the germline ends. The CDR3 totals 16 residues. CDR3 in amino acids: CASSFKTARVNSPLHF. CDR3 nucleotides: TGCGCCAGCAGCTTTAAGACGGCCAGGGTTAATTCACCCCTCCACTTT.

A few counts support this clonotype. The chain is built from TRBV5-1 and TRBJ1-1; 7 bases fit TRBD1. Germline CDR1 reads SGHRS; CDR2 reads YFSETQ. The CDR3 consists of 14 residues. Germline trimming cut 4 bases from V and 3 bases from J; bases unmatched to any gene: 6. DNA for the CDR3: TGCGCCAGCAGCCGGGGACAGTTGGACACTGAAGCTTTCTTT. This codes for CASSRGQLDTEAFF.

The chain recombines TRBV7-2 with TRBJ2-6; D might be TRBD1 (6 bases). Trimming cost V 5 bases and J 0 bases, with 11 bases left between them. Germline V gene lookup returns CDR1 SGHTA and CDR2 FQGNSA. The CDR3 consists of 16 residues. CDR3 sequence reads: CASSPGQISGANVLTF. The DNA of the CDR3 is TGTGCCAGCAGCCCTGGACAGATCTCTGGGGCCAACGTCCTGACTTTC. Full variable domain (rest looked up from reference TRBV7-2 and TRBJ2-6): GAGVSQSPSNKVTEKGKDVELRCDPISGHTALYWYRQSLGQGLEFLIYFQGNSAPDKSGLPSDRFSAERTGGSVSTLTIQRTQQEDSAVYLCASSPGQISGANVLTFGAGSRLTVL.

Regarding this clonotype: No conserved phenylalanine or tryptophan ends this CDR3, so it is likely a read error. This chain links TRBV20-1 with TRBJ1-2; TRBD1 agrees at 7 bases. The junction had 8 bases not matched to a gene; V was cut back by 3 bases and J by 7 bases. Germline assignment: CDR1 DFQATT and CDR2 SNEGSKA (reference sequence). This CDR3 has 13 amino acids. DNA of the CDR3: TGCAGTGCTAGTAGACAGGGCTCTGGTGGCTACACCTAC. Amino acid sequence: CSASRQGSGGYTY.

This clonotype was seen a handful of times. The rearrangement joins TRBV7-9 to TRBJ2-3; D is perhaps TRBD2 (5 bases). The V end lost 4 bases, the J end lost 11 bases, and 16 bases lay between the germline ends. From germline, CDR1 is SEHNR and CDR2 FQNEAQ (reference sequence). The length of the CDR3 is 13 residues. This CDR3 reads CASSYTPSEGQYF. Here the CDR3 DNA reads TGTGCCAGCAGCTACACCCCTAGTGAGGGGCAGTATTTT.

This clonotype was observed many times. This chain joins TRBV4-1 and TRBJ2-2; 7 bases fit TRBD1. The CDR3 covers 15 residues. Germline CDR1 MGHRA, CDR2 YSYEKL. V was clipped by 0 bases and J by 7 bases; unmatched bases: 5. The DNA for the CDR3 is TGCGCCAGCAGCCAAGATAGACAGGGATACGGGGAGCTGTTTTTT. Encoded protein: CASSQDRQGYGELFF.

This chain uses TRBV4-1 with TRBJ1-4; a weak D match, TRBD1 (6 bases). Germline assignment: CDR1 MGHRA and CDR2 YSYEKL. The CDR3 covers 16 residues. V dropped 3 bases and J dropped 1 base, with 12 bases sitting between them. CDR3 sequence: CASSHQGKVTNEKLFF. The CDR3 nucleotides are TGCGCCAGCAGCCACCAGGGGAAGGTAACTAATGAAAAACTGTTTTTT.

This clonotype appeared many times. The V and J genes are TRBV16 and TRBJ1-6; D gene uncertain. There are 15 residues in the CDR3. Germline loops: CDR1 KGHSY, CDR2 FQNENV. V was pared by 3 bases and J by 0 bases, with 6 bases between. CDR3 region: CASSQGSSYNSPLHF. The CDR3 DNA reads as TGTGCCAGCAGCCAGGGGAGCTCCTATAATTCACCCCTCCACTTT.

The table lists this clonotype with a few counts. V and J are TRBV3-1 and TRBJ1-1; 9 nucleotides agree with TRBD1. CDR3 length: 16 amino acids. Germline values: CDR1 LGHDT, CDR2 YNNKEL (reference sequence). With 4 bases clipped from V and 4 bases from J, the junction kept 10 bases outside the gene matches. DNA of the CDR3: TGTGCCAGCAGCCCCTTCCGGGACAGGGTTGGCACTGAAGCTTTCTTT. It is translated as CASSPFRDRVGTEAFF.